These T cell receptor beta chains were read from a single sample in a study of radiation and T cells in renal cell carcinoma. Sequencing used immunoSEQ multiplex PCR; TCRdb keeps in-frame clones, though not all of them. The sample records around 170,000 clones, 88% being singletons. The sequences come from blood, collected from a patient whose treatment included radiotherapy and nephrectomy. The origin of the receptors is a woman aged 45-60 years with renal cell carcinoma. Each CDR3 is given with its conserved first and last residue. A D gene is named only where the DNA matches it firmly. The size entry is marked missing in some rows and otherwise reads once, few, many or a size class.

size,J,D,V,DNA,CDR3
-,TRBJ2-5,-,TRBV9,TGTGCCAGCAGCTCGAGGACAGGGAGGGAAGAGACCCAGTACTTC,CASSSRTGREETQYF
-,TRBJ2-7,-,TRBV7-9,TGTGCCAGCAGCCACCGCCTGGCAGTTGCTATAGACTCCTACGAGCAGTACTTC,CASSHRLAVAIDSYEQYF
few,TRBJ1-3,-,TRBV5-6,TGTGCCAGCAGGCTCTGGGAAGGAAACACCATATATTTT,CASRLWEGNTIYF
-,TRBJ1-5,TRBD1,TRBV4-3,TGCGCCAGCAGCTTACCGGGACAGGGTCCTCAGCCCCAGCATTTT,CASSLPGQGPQPQHF
-,TRBJ1-1,TRBD1,TRBV30,TGTGCCTGGAGTGGGCAGGGGGTTGAAGCTTTCTTT,CAWSGQGVEAFF
-,TRBJ1-2,-,TRBV7-2,TGTGCCAGCAGCCCCGATACAGGGAACTATGGCTACACCTTC,CASSPDTGNYGYTF
-,TRBJ2-7,-,TRBV7-9,TGTGCCAGCAGAGACCCTACAGAAACGACCTACGAGCAGTACTTC,CASRDPTETTYEQYF
-,TRBJ2-7,-,TRBV18,TGTGCCAGCTCACCACCGTGGGCAGGGGAGGCCCACGAGCAGTACTTC,CASSPPWAGEAHEQYF
-,TRBJ2-3,TRBD2,TRBV6-1,TGTGCCAGCGGCCGACTAGCGGGGGCCCCGGATACGCAGTATTTT,CASGRLAGAPDTQYF
-,TRBJ2-1,-,TRBV30,TGTGCCTGGAGTGGGGTTTGGCAGTCTTACAATGAGCAGTTCTTC,CAWSGVWQSYNEQFF
-,TRBJ2-3,TRBD1,TRBV7-9,TGTGCCAGCAGCTTAGGACAGGGCGCAGATACGCAGTATTTT,CASSLGQGADTQYF
-,TRBJ2-1,TRBD2,TRBV5-1,TGCGCCAGCAGCTTAGCGGGGGGGCTCCTCAATGAGCAGTTCTTC,CASSLAGGLLNEQFF
-,TRBJ1-2,-,TRBV5-8,TGTGCCAGCAGCCGGACCCGGGACACAAATAACTATGGCTACACCTTC,CASSRTRDTNNYGYTF
-,TRBJ1-2,TRBD1,TRBV7-9,TGTGCCAGCAGCTGGGGGACAGTAGCTAACTATGGCTACACCTTC,CASSWGTVANYGYTF
-,TRBJ1-5,-,TRBV21-1,TGTGCCAGCAGCACTAGGGTTTGCATTCAGCCCCAGCATTTT,CASSTRVCIQPQHF
-,TRBJ2-1,-,TRBV19,TGTGCCAGTAGCATCGGCTACAATGAGCAGTTCTTC,CASSIGYNEQFF
-,TRBJ2-3,-,TRBV9,TGTGCCAGCAGCCCCCAGGGACCTCCCACAGATACGCAGTATTTT,CASSPQGPPTDTQYF
-,TRBJ1-2,-,TRBV5-8,TGTGCCAGCGGACATAATAACTATGGCTACACCTTC,CASGHNNYGYTF
once,TRBJ2-3,-,TRBV7-2,TGTGCCAGCAGCCGGGACTTCCTCACAGATACGCAGTATTTT,CASSRDFLTDTQYF
-,TRBJ1-2,TRBD1,TRBV5-1,TGCGCCAGCCGTGCAGGGGGGAACTATGGCTACACCTTC,CASRAGGNYGYTF
-,TRBJ1-4,-,TRBV28,TGTGCCAGCAGCCTCCCAGCTGGGGGTAATGAAAAACTGTTTTTT,CASSLPAGGNEKLFF
-,TRBJ1-5,-,TRBV7-8,TGTGCCAGCAGCTTAGTGGCAGGGAGTCAGCCCCAGCATTTT,CASSLVAGSQPQHF
-,TRBJ1-1,TRBD1,TRBV6-5,TGTGCCAGCAGGGGGGACAGGGACGTAAACACTGAAGCTTTCTTT,CASRGDRDVNTEAFF
-,TRBJ2-1,TRBD2,TRBV30,TGTGCCTGGGACGGTAGCGGGGGGGCGATCAACAATGAGCAGTTCTTC,CAWDGSGGAINNEQFF
-,TRBJ1-3,-,TRBV2,TGTGCCAGCAAAGCAGACTTCCCCTCTGGAAACACCATATATTTT,CASKADFPSGNTIYF
-,TRBJ2-3,-,TRBV6-1,TGTGCCAGCAGACAAGACCTAGGTTCCGTAGATACGCAGTATTTT,CASRQDLGSVDTQYF
-,TRBJ1-3,TRBD1,TRBV5-4,TGTGCCAGCAGCGTAACCGGGACAGGGGCTGGAAACACCATATATTTT,CASSVTGTGAGNTIYF
-,TRBJ2-7,-,TRBV18,TGTGCCAGCTCACCCGGAGGTGGAGGGGGCCACGAGCAGTACTTC,CASSPGGGGGHEQYF
-,TRBJ1-6,-,TRBV13,TGTGCCAGCAGCCGCGGGACGGGGGTCTATAATTCACCCCTCCACTTT,CASSRGTGVYNSPLHF
-,TRBJ1-1,-,TRBV6-1,TGTGCCGTCCTAAGGTCCCGAAACACTGAAGCTTTCTTT,CAVLRSRNTEAFF
-,TRBJ1-2,-,TRBV14,TGTGCCAGCAGCCAAGATCCTGTAGCGGTGAACTATGGCTACACCTTC,CASSQDPVAVNYGYTF
-,TRBJ2-7,-,TRBV13,TGTGCCAGCAGCTTAGTTCATGGCAGGGATTTCGGGGAGCAGTACTTC,CASSLVHGRDFGEQYF
-,TRBJ1-5,TRBD1,TRBV6-5,TGTGCCAGCAGGGCCAGGGGGCCCAGCAATCAGCCCCAGCATTTT,CASRARGPSNQPQHF
-,TRBJ1-6,-,TRBV5-4,TGTGCCAGCAGCTTGCCGGGACAACTCTCTAATGAGGATTCACCCCTCCACTTT,CASSLPGQLSNEDSPLHF
-,TRBJ1-1,-,TRBV29-1,TGCAGCGTCGGACGGATGAACACTGAAGCTTTCTTT,CSVGRMNTEAFF
few,TRBJ1-6,-,TRBV5-1,TGCGCCAGCAGCTTGGGGGACGGGCTCCACCTAACCTTT,CASSLGDGLHLTF
-,TRBJ1-1,TRBD1,TRBV7-9,TGTGCCAGCGCCTTAGACAGGGGTTTCAACACTGAAGCTTTCTTT,CASALDRGFNTEAFF
-,TRBJ1-5,-,TRBV7-9,TGTGCCAGCAGCTTAGCGTCTCAGGGGCGCACTCAGCCCCAGCATTTT,CASSLASQGRTQPQHF
once,TRBJ2-2,-,TRBV11-3,TGTGCCAGCAGCCTGGGACTCCTTGGGGAGCTGTTTTTT,CASSLGLLGELFF
-,TRBJ2-7,TRBD1,TRBV6-1,TGTGCCAGCAGTGCAAACAGGGGAGCCTACGAGCAGTACTTC,CASSANRGAYEQYF
-,TRBJ1-2,TRBD1,TRBV27,TGTGCCAGCAGTGCCCGACAGGGGGTCTACTATGGCTACACCTTC,CASSARQGVYYGYTF
-,TRBJ2-2,-,TRBV9,TGTGCCAGCAGCGTCGGGAACCAAGTTGCACCCGGGGAGCTGTTTTTT,CASSVGNQVAPGELFF
once,TRBJ2-5,TRBD2,TRBV2,TGTGCCAGCAATTTACTAGCGGGGGTACAAGAGACCCAGTACTTC,CASNLLAGVQETQYF
-,TRBJ2-5,-,TRBV5-1,TGCGCCAGCAGCTTGGCAAACTTACAAGAGACCCAGTACTTC,CASSLANLQETQYF
-,TRBJ1-2,-,TRBV5-8,TGTGCCAGCAGCTGGGAACGGTTATATGGCTACACCTTC,CASSWERLYGYTF
-,TRBJ2-7,TRBD1,TRBV5-4,TGTGCCAGCAGCTTAAGCAGGGGGCAATACGAGCAGTACTTC,CASSLSRGQYEQYF
-,TRBJ2-1,-,TRBV29-1,TGCAGCGTTGATCTGGGACACCAAAGCTCCTACAATGAGCAGTTCTTC,CSVDLGHQSSYNEQFF
-,TRBJ1-5,-,TRBV5-1,TGCGCCAGCAATCTACAGTCCAATCAGCCCCAGCATTTT,CASNLQSNQPQHF
-,TRBJ1-2,-,TRBV19,TGTGCCAGTAGTAAAGGTCCGGGTAAGGGCGGCTACACCTTC,CASSKGPGKGGYTF
-,TRBJ1-1,-,TRBV6-6,TGTGCCAGCAGTAGGGGGGGAAGCACTGAAGCTTTCTTT,CASSRGGSTEAFF